This passage covers 7 T cell receptor beta chains from one sample sequenced in a study of metastatic and nonmetastatic thyroid tumors. TCRdb redid the clone calls on the PCR reads using MiXCR. This sample has 40,000 or so clones, with 13% found just once. The entire patient cohort was treatment-naive prior to thyroid surgery. Sequencing was done on a sample of blood. The receptors derive from a female donor with papillary thyroid cancer or a benign thyroid nodule (not recorded which). Some clones in this sample may be carry-over from other donors' samples.

Many counts were recorded for this clone. The chain has TRBV6-1 and TRBJ1-1, with 10 positions matching TRBD1. Looked up from germline, CDR1 is MNHNS and CDR2 is SASEGT. After removal of 5 bases from V and 4 bases from J, the junction contained 4 bases not matched to a gene. CDR3 length equals 14 residues. CDR3 sequence: CASSWTGGGTEAFF. Written as DNA, the CDR3 is TGTGCCAGCAGTTGGACAGGGGGGGGCACTGAAGCTTTCTTT.

This clone was picked up many times. The chain combines TRBV27 with TRBJ2-7; 11 bases align to TRBD2. The CDR3 covers 15 residues. The germline V gene encodes CDR1 MNHEY and CDR2 SMNVEV (reference sequence). This CDR3 reads CAHRGASGRLVEQYF. The CDR3 DNA is TGTGCTCATAGGGGGGCTAGCGGGAGGTTAGTGGAGCAGTACTTC.

This clone was recorded a few times. A read error may produce the germline difference seen at one junction end. The genes are TRBV6-2 or TRBV6-3 and TRBJ2-7; D gene ambiguous. Germline V gives CDR1 MNHEY, CDR2 SVGEGT. The CDR3 has 13 amino acids. The CDR3 spells CASSYRYTYDQYF. The CDR3 DNA follows: TGTGCCAGCAGTTACAGGTATACCTACGATCAGTACTTC.

This clone was counted ten times or more. Other DNA sequences from this sample encode an identical CDR3 as well. This chain links TRBV12-3 or TRBV12-4 with TRBJ2-2; the D is unclear. The CDR3 covers 12 residues. Trimming took 4 bases from V and 4 from J, leaving 4 bases between them. CDR3 sequence reads: CASSSSTGELFF. The DNA of the CDR3 is TGTGCCAGCAGTTCTAGCACCGGGGAGCTGTTTTTT.

The rearrangement links TRBV4-3 to TRBJ2-3; 7 nucleotides match TRBD2. V gave up 1 base and J gave up 4 bases; unmatched junction bases: 8. Germline V lookup: CDR1 LGHNA, CDR2 YSLEER. This CDR3 region has 16 residues. CDR3 coding DNA: TGCGCCAGCAGCCAAGGGTCGGGAGGCATCGCAGATACGCAGTATTTT. Translation gives CASSQGSGGIADTQYF.

This clone turned up a few times. The chain employs TRBV19 and TRBJ2-7; 7 positions agree with TRBD1. The V and J ends lost 6 bases and 0 bases, in that order; junction bases with no gene match: 8. From germline, CDR1 is LNHDA and CDR2 SQIVND (reference sequence). The CDR3 length is 15 residues. This CDR3 reads CASRTGTITSYEQYF. DNA of the CDR3: TGTGCCAGTAGGACAGGGACCATAACCTCCTACGAGCAGTACTTC.

This clone was picked up many times. This chain joins TRBV20-1 and TRBJ2-3; 8 bases are a match to TRBD2. J lost 5 bases, V lost 0 bases, and 7 bases had no gene match. Germline loops: CDR1 DFQATT, CDR2 SNEGSKA (reference sequence). This CDR3 has 15 residues. CDR3 in DNA: TGCAGTGCTAGAGATTACGGGAGGGGGGGAGATACGCAGTATTTT. Translating gives CSARDYGRGGDTQYF.